This T cell receptor beta chain was identified in a study of vaccination and CD4 T cells after COVID-19. V lost 5 bases, J lost 0 bases, and 18 bases lay in between. The CDR3 has 17 amino acids. Per the germline V gene, CDR1 is SGHAT and CDR2 is FQDESV (reference sequence). Noted treatment: approximately 10-day PBMC culture with coronavirus spike peptide pools or control peptides (ViraFEST assay). A negative selection step was used to isolate CD4+ T cells once culture had run for 10 days. This clonotype was seen just once. Its matching antigen is unknown. The Oncomine TCR Beta short-read assay generated sequence data from the DNA of cultured CD4+ T cells. MiXCR, run by TCRdb on the PCR reads, gives a single entry per CDR3 protein. The table has around 19,000 distinct CDR3 sequences, around 39% seen once.

The chain has TRBV11-1 and TRBJ2-3; either TRBD1 or TRBD2 may supply D (5 bases each). Sequenced material: CD4+ T cells from blood, cultured in vitro, taken before SARS-CoV-2 vaccination. The origin of this receptor is a human donor who received a COVID-19 vaccine. The CDR3, as DNA: TGTGCCAGCAGCCGTAGAGAGAGGGGAACTAGCACAGATACGCAGTATTTT. It encodes CASSRRERGTSTDTQYF.